The 17 T cell receptor beta chains listed next were all sequenced from one sample in a study of blood T cell repertoires in COVID-19. TCRdb keeps only in-frame clones here, not all; method: immunoSEQ multiplex PCR. Seen here are 300,000 to 400,000 clones, approximately 88% observed once, and the top ten hold 1.5% to 2%. The sample consisted of peripheral blood. The receptors come from a woman aged 25-40 years with COVID-19, enrolled during active disease.

As for this clone: Given a much more abundant clone one base away, this may be a read error. The same CDR3 is also encoded by other DNA sequences in this sample. This chain uses TRBV24-1 with TRBJ1-6; no reliable D call. Trimming removed 3 bases from V and 9 bases from J, with 11 bases in between. The CDR3 loop spans 14 amino acids. Germline CDR1 KGHDR, CDR2 SFDVKD. CDR3 in DNA: TGTGCCACCAGTGATGGTACAGACGGTTCACCCCTCCACTTT. The encoded protein is CATSDGTDGSPLHF.

The J gene is TRBJ1-1, the V gene TRBV11-2; TRBD1 is a possible D gene (6 bases). V gave up 5 bases and J gave up 4 bases, with 11 bases separating them. Per the germline V gene, CDR1 is SGHAT and CDR2 is FQNNGV. The CDR3 covers 13 residues. The CDR3 sequence: CASSLTQGTEAFF. CDR3 nucleotide sequence: TGTGCCAGCAGCCTAACACAGGGCACTGAAGCTTTCTTT.

The chain recombines TRBV25-1 with TRBJ2-2; D ambiguous. There are 15 residues in the CDR3. CDR1 and CDR2 (germline): MGHDK, SYGVNS. Between the trimmed V and J ends, which lost 0 bases and 8 bases, there was a span of 13 bases. The CDR3 DNA is TGTGCCAGCAGTGAATACGAGACTTTCGGGGGGGAGCTGTTTTTT. It encodes CASSEYETFGGELFF.

The J gene is TRBJ1-4, the V gene TRBV7-9; weak D call: TRBD1 (5 bases). V dropped 1 base and J dropped 8 bases, with 8 bases sitting between them. CDR3 length: 13 residues. Germline V gene sequence: CDR1 SEHNR, CDR2 FQNEAQ (reference sequence). The CDR3 DNA is TGTGCCAGCAGCTTAGTCCGGGGGGAAAAACTGTTTTTT. Encoded protein: CASSLVRGEKLFF.

V and J are TRBV5-1 and TRBJ2-2, with D possibly being TRBD1 (6 bases). Looked up from germline, CDR1 is SGHRS and CDR2 is YFSETQ. CDR3 length equals 14 residues. The V end was cut by 3 bases, the J end by 1 base, with 7 bases between. In DNA, the CDR3 is TGCGCCAGCAGCTGGACAGAGAACACCGGGGAGCTGTTTTTT. Translating gives CASSWTENTGELFF.

This rearrangement joins TRBV19 to TRBJ2-1, with a weak D call TRBD1 (6 bases). Trimming removed 1 base at V and 10 bases at J, with 20 bases between. Looked up from germline, CDR1 is LNHDA and CDR2 is SQIVND (reference sequence). CDR3 length: 16 residues. This CDR3 is CASSIVLGIGGKEQFF. In nucleotides, the CDR3 is TGTGCCAGTAGTATAGTATTGGGTATTGGGGGCAAAGAGCAGTTCTTC. Full variable domain (outside the CDR3, taken from reference TRBV19 and TRBJ2-1): DGGITQSPKYLFRKEGQNVTLSCEQNLNHDAMYWYRQDPGQGLRLIYYSQIVNDFQKGDIAEGYSVSREKKESFPLTVTSAQKNPTAFYLCASSIVLGIGGKEQFFGPGTRLTVL.

CDR3: CASSYRGNRAYNEQFF. In DNA, the CDR3 is TGTGCCAGCAGTTATAGGGGCAACCGGGCGTACAATGAGCAGTTCTTC. The chain has TRBV6-6 and TRBJ2-1; D possibly corresponds to TRBD1 (5 bases). V was pared by 3 bases and J by 4 bases, with 16 bases between. This CDR3 has 16 residues. Looked up from germline, CDR1 is MNHNY and CDR2 is SVGAGI (reference sequence).

The CDR3 loop is CATSVGDGYNEQFF. CDR3 DNA: TGTGCCACCAGTGTTGGAGACGGCTACAATGAGCAGTTCTTC. The chain uses TRBV24-1 and TRBJ2-1, with unresolved D. CDR3 length: 14 amino acids. V was shortened by 5 bases and J by 3 bases, with 10 bases between the two germline ends. CDR1 is KGHDR, CDR2 SFDVKD, per germline.

The chain is built from TRBV12-3 or TRBV12-4 and TRBJ1-1; TRBD1 matches 9 bases. The CDR3 is 13 residues long. V shed 6 bases and J 7 bases; nucleotides not matched to a gene: 6. CDR3 region: CASSWGQGGEAFF. In DNA form, the CDR3 reads TGTGCCAGCAGCTGGGGACAGGGAGGTGAAGCTTTCTTT.

The chain recombines TRBV5-1 with TRBJ1-5; tentative D call: TRBD1 (6 bases). The germline V gene has CDR1 SGHRS and CDR2 YFSETQ. The CDR3 length is 14 residues. Trimming pared 2 bases from V and 7 bases from J, leaving 13 bases between. CDR3: CASSLEGVGQPQHF. In DNA, the CDR3 is TGCGCCAGCAGCTTAGAGGGGGTAGGCCAGCCCCAGCATTTT.

The J gene is TRBJ1-4, the V gene TRBV27, with TRBD1 matching 7 bases. V dropped 6 bases and J dropped 3; count of bases not matched to a gene: 4. CDR1 and CDR2 (germline): MNHEY, SMNVEV (reference sequence). This CDR3 is 14 amino acids long. CDR3 in DNA: TGTGCCAGCAGGGCGGGACAGTCTAATGAAAAACTGTTTTTT. Its protein is CASRAGQSNEKLFF.

The genes are TRBV11-3 and TRBJ1-6, with 7 positions matching TRBD1. After removal of 6 bases from V and 7 bases from J, the junction contained 9 bases not matched to a gene. The CDR3 is 15 residues long. The germline CDR1 and CDR2 sequences are SGHNT and YENEEA. The CDR3 here is CASRANRGTNSPLHF. In DNA form, the CDR3 reads TGTGCCAGCAGGGCCAACAGGGGCACCAATTCACCCCTCCACTTT. The variable domain in full, completed from reference TRBV11-3 and TRBJ1-6, reads EAGVVQSPRYKIIEKKQPVAFWCNPISGHNTLYWYLQNLGQGPELLIRYENEEAVDDSQLPKDRFSAERLKGVDSTLKIQPAELGDSAVYLCASRANRGTNSPLHFGNGTRLTVT.

A word on this clone: Within the sample, other DNA sequences also encode this same CDR3. This chain links TRBV9 with TRBJ1-1; D is unresolved. V dropped 0 bases and J dropped 0 bases, with 6 bases sitting between them. Germline lookup yields CDR1 SGDLS and CDR2 YYNGEE. The CDR3 runs 14 residues. CDR3 coding DNA: TGTGCCAGCAGCGTAGCAGGTATGAACACTGAAGCTTTCTTT. Protein product: CASSVAGMNTEAFF.

V and J are TRBV4-3 and TRBJ2-7, with 7 bases lining up with TRBD2. Germline V gives CDR1 LGHNA, CDR2 YSLEER. CDR3 length equals 17 residues. J lost 2 bases, V lost 1 base, and 11 bases had no gene match. The CDR3 is CASSQAGGRGVTYEQYF. CDR3 in DNA: TGCGCCAGCAGCCAAGCGGGGGGACGGGGGGTAACCTACGAGCAGTACTTC.

The chain joins TRBV11-3 to TRBJ2-1; D may be TRBD2 (6 bases). CDR1 is SGHNT, CDR2 YENEEA, per germline. CDR3 size: 16 residues. The V end was cut by 3 bases, the J end by 0 bases, with 12 bases between. Here the CDR3 reads CASSLNPGSSYNEQFF. In DNA, the CDR3 is TGTGCCAGCAGCTTGAACCCCGGGAGCTCCTACAATGAGCAGTTCTTC.

The gene calls are TRBV29-1 and TRBJ2-2; TRBD1 agrees at 7 bases. The CDR3 is 15 residues long. J lost 6 bases, V lost 4 bases, and 11 bases had no gene match. Germline CDR1 and CDR2: SQVTM and ANQGSEA. The CDR3 nucleotides read TGCAGCGTTGGTGACAGGGATGAGATCGCCGGGGAGCTGTTTTTT. Its translation: CSVGDRDEIAGELFF.

The CDR3 sequence is CATRDRAYGYTF. CDR3 nucleotide sequence: TGTGCCACCCGGGACAGAGCCTATGGCTACACCTTC. J is TRBJ1-2 and V is TRBV7-8, with 7 bases identical to TRBD1. This CDR3 spans 12 amino acids. CDR1 and CDR2 (germline): SGHVS, FQNEAQ. With V trimmed by 10 bases and J by 4 bases, 6 bases remained unmatched.